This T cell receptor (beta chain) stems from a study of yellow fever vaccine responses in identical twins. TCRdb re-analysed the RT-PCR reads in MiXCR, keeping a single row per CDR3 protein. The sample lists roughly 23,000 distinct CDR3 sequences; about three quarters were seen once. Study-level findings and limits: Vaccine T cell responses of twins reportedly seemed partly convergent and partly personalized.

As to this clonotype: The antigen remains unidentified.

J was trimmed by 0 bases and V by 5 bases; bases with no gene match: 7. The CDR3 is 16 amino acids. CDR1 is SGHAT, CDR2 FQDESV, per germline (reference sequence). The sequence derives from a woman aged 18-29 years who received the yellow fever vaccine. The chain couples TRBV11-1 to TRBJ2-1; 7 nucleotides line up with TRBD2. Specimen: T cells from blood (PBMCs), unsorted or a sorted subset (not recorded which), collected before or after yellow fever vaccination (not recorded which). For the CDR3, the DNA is TGTGCCAGCAGCCACCCAGCGGGAAACTCCTACAATGAGCAGTTCTTC. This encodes CASSHPAGNSYNEQFF.